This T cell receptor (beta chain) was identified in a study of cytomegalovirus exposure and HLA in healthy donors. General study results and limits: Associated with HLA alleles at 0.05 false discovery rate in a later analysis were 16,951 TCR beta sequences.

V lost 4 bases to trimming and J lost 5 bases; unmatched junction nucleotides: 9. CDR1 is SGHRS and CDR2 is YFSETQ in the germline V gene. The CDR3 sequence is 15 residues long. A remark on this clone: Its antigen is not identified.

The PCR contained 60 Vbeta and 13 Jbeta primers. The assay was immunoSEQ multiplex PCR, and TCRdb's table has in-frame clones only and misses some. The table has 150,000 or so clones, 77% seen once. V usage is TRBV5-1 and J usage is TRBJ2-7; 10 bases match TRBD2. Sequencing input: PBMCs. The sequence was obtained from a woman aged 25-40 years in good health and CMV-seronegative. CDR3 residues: CASSPTSGVIDEQYF. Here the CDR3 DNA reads TGCGCCAGCAGCCCCACTAGCGGGGTTATCGACGAGCAGTACTTC.